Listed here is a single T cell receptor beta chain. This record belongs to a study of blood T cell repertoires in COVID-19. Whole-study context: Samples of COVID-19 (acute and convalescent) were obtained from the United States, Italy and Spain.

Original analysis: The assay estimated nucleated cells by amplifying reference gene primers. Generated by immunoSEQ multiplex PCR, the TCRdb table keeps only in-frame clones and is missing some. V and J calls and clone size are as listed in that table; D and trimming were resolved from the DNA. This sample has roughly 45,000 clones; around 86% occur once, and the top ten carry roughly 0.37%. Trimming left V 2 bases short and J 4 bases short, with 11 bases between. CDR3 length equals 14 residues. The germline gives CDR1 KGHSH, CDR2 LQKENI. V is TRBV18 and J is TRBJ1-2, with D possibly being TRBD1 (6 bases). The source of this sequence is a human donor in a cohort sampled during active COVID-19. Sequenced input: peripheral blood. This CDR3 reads CASSPDQGSYGYTF. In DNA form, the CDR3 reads TGTGCCAGCTCACCAGATCAGGGGAGCTATGGCTACACCTTC.